The rows below give T cell receptor beta chains drawn from one sample of a study of OX40 agonist ivuxolimab in advanced cancers. Some clones are missing from TCRdb's copy, which holds only in-frame ones; the method was immunoSEQ multiplex PCR. The repertoire holds around 85,000 clones, less than 95% seen once, with under 9.5% in the top ten. Sequencing used CD4+ or CD8+ T cells sorted from blood, obtained in a trial of the OX40 agonist ivuxolimab. The receptor source for this set is an adult with an advanced solid tumor such as melanoma, head and neck, liver or kidney cancer. Both conserved end residues are part of each CDR3. Fields, in order: J gene, clone size, D gene, V gene, CDR3 DNA, CDR3 protein. The D gene is left open where the match is weak. The size entry is marked missing in some rows and otherwise reads once, few, many or a size class.

>TRBJ2-3|-|-|TRBV28
TGTGCCAGCAGGCCCGCGAGGCTAGGGGAAGATACGCAGTATTTT
CASRPARLGEDTQYF
>TRBJ1-1|-|-|TRBV11-2
TGTGCCAGCAGCTTAAACGGGCTTACCACTGAAGCTTTCTTT
CASSLNGLTTEAFF
>TRBJ2-3|-|-|TRBV28
TGTGCCAGCTCTAGGGCAGGCACAGATACGCAGTATTTT
CASSRAGTDTQYF
>TRBJ1-2|-|-|TRBV25-1
TGTGCCAGCAGTGAACAGGGTATCTATGGCTACACCTTC
CASSEQGIYGYTF
>TRBJ1-1|-|-|TRBV25-1
TGTGCCAGCGAAGACACTGAAGCTTTCTTT
CASEDTEAFF
>TRBJ2-1|-|-|TRBV30
TGTGCCTGGAGTGTACGGGACTCTGCGGGGAGCTCCTACAATGAGCAGTTCTTC
CAWSVRDSAGSSYNEQFF
>TRBJ1-6|-|TRBD1|TRBV5-1
TGCGCCAGCAGCCCATGGACAGGGAGAAATTCACCCCTCCACTTT
CASSPWTGRNSPLHF
>TRBJ1-5|-|-|TRBV5-5
TGTGCCAGCAGCTTGAGGGTCGGCGACAATCAGCCCCAGCATTTT
CASSLRVGDNQPQHF
>TRBJ1-1|few|-|TRBV19
TGTGCCAGTAGTATCGGCCACACTGAAGCTTTCTTT
CASSIGHTEAFF
>TRBJ2-1|few|TRBD2|TRBV7-9
TGTGCCAGCAGATTCTCAAGCGGGAGCAGGGTCCATGAGCAGTTCTTC
CASRFSSGSRVHEQFF
>TRBJ1-5|-|-|TRBV15
TGTGCCACCAGCAGAGCGAGCAATCAGCCCCAGCATTTT
CATSRASNQPQHF
>TRBJ2-3|-|-|TRBV4-3
TGCGCCAGCAGCCAAGACATGGAAGACACAGATACGCAGTATTTT
CASSQDMEDTDTQYF
>TRBJ2-2|-|-|TRBV30
TGTGCGTTCGACCGGGATCCGAACACCGGGGAGCTGTTTTTT
CAFDRDPNTGELFF
>TRBJ1-5|once|TRBD1|TRBV6-5
TGTGCCAGCAGTTACCGACCAGGGGGCGGAGATCAGCCCCAGCATTTT
CASSYRPGGGDQPQHF
>TRBJ2-5|-|-|TRBV13
TGTGCCTCATTTGACAGTCGTTTGTGGGAGACCCAGTACTTC
CASFDSRLWETQYF
>TRBJ1-2|-|TRBD1|TRBV9
TGTGCCAGCAGCAACCAGGGGGCTCTCACTACGTATGGCTACACCTTC
CASSNQGALTTYGYTF
>TRBJ2-7|-|-|TRBV28
TGTGCCAGCAGTTTAGTTTTAGAGGGCGAGCAGTACTTC
CASSLVLEGEQYF
>TRBJ1-3|-|TRBD1|TRBV5-1
TGCGCCAGCAGCTCGGACAGGGGCTACTCTGGAAACACCATATATTTT
CASSSDRGYSGNTIYF
>TRBJ1-5|-|-|TRBV21-1
TGTGCCAGCAGGGGGTGCCTTTATCAGCCCCAGCATTTT
CASRGCLYQPQHF
>TRBJ1-1|-|TRBD1|TRBV30
TGTGCCTGGAGCGGAGACAGGGGGCCTGAAGCTTTCTTT
CAWSGDRGPEAFF
>TRBJ2-5|-|-|TRBV5-4
TGTGCCAGCAGCCACACAGAAGAGACCCAGTACTTC
CASSHTEETQYF
>TRBJ1-1|few|-|TRBV30
TGTGCCTGGAGTCTTCACAGGGAAGCTTTCTTT
CAWSLHREAFF
>TRBJ2-1|-|-|TRBV30
TGTGCCTGGAGTGACGGCTACAATGAGCAGTTCTTC
CAWSDGYNEQFF
>TRBJ2-3|-|TRBD1|TRBV15
TGTGCCACCAGCAGAGATCTTGGGACAGCCACAGATACGCAGTATTTT
CATSRDLGTATDTQYF
>TRBJ2-1|-|TRBD2|TRBV25-1
TGTGCCAGCAGTTGGGCTAGCGGGAGTGGAGACAATGAGCAGTTCTTC
CASSWASGSGDNEQFF
>TRBJ1-2|-|-|TRBV6-6
TGTGCCAGCAGTTACGACGTCGCGACAGATGGCTACACCTTC
CASSYDVATDGYTF
>TRBJ1-1|-|-|TRBV10-1
TGCGCCAGCAGTGAGTCTTCGGGGTTAACCTCTACAGAAGCTTTCTTT
CASSESSGLTSTEAFF
>TRBJ1-2|-|-|TRBV6-1
TGTGCCAGCAGTGTTTATGGGGGGGCCTATGGCTACACCTTC
CASSVYGGAYGYTF
>TRBJ2-5|-|-|TRBV11-1
TGTGCCAGCAGCCACCAAGAGACCCAGTACTTC
CASSHQETQYF
>TRBJ2-1|-|TRBD2|TRBV25-1
TGTGCCAGCAGTCCCCTCAGGACTAGCGGGGGAAATGAGCAGTTCTTC
CASSPLRTSGGNEQFF
>TRBJ1-1|-|-|TRBV27
TGTGCCAGCAGTTTATCCGCAGGGGCGAGCACTGAAGCTTTCTTT
CASSLSAGASTEAFF
>TRBJ1-3|-|-|TRBV6-5
TGTGCCAGCAGTCCCGGACAGGGAAACACCATATATTTT
CASSPGQGNTIYF
>TRBJ1-5|-|-|TRBV28
TGTGCCAGCAGTTTTATCGGGGCGGCGAGCAATCAGCCCCAGCATTTT
CASSFIGAASNQPQHF
>TRBJ2-1|-|TRBD2|TRBV11-3
TGTGCCAGCAGTCTACTAGCGGGAGTGACTGAGCAGTTCTTC
CASSLLAGVTEQFF
>TRBJ1-1|-|-|TRBV19
TGTGCCAGTAATTATTGGAGGAACACTGAAGCTTTCTTT
CASNYWRNTEAFF
>TRBJ1-1|-|-|TRBV18
TGTGCCAGCTCACCCTATCAGCACTCTGAAGCTTTCTTT
CASSPYQHSEAFF
>TRBJ2-1|-|-|TRBV6-5
TGTGCCAGCAGTTACCAACAGGAAACTCCGAATGAGCAGTTCTTC
CASSYQQETPNEQFF
>TRBJ1-1|once|-|TRBV15
TGTGCCACCAGCAGAGAGGGCCAGGGGCTCACTGAAGCTTTCTTT
CATSREGQGLTEAFF
>TRBJ1-3|-|-|TRBV5-5
TGTGCCAGCAGCTTGTTTCAGATCGGTCACGTAGGAAACACCATATATTTT
CASSLFQIGHVGNTIYF
>TRBJ2-1|-|TRBD2|TRBV11-2
TGTGCCAGCAACGACTATAGCGGGATGGGGCATGAGCAGTTCTTC
CASNDYSGMGHEQFF
>TRBJ2-1|-|-|TRBV4-3
TGCGCCAGCAGCCAAGGCGGAATCGAGCAGTTCTTC
CASSQGGIEQFF